The 19 T cell receptor beta chains below come from one sample, sequenced in a study of somatic mutations in cytotoxic T cells in rheumatoid arthritis. Sequencing was performed with immunoSEQ multiplex PCR; in TCRdb, only in-frame clones are kept and a portion is missing. The data show about 20,000 clones, with around 83% seen just once and around an eighth held by the top ten. Sequencing input: CD8+ T cells sorted from blood. The origin of the receptors is an adult with rheumatoid arthritis.

This chain links TRBV7-8 with TRBJ1-5, with a possible D match to TRBD1 (5 bases). The V and J ends lost 3 bases and 0 bases respectively, with 9 bases between them. CDR1 and CDR2 from the germline V gene are SGHVS and FQNEAQ. The length of the CDR3 is 15 residues. The CDR3 spells CASSLGQFSNQPQHF. The CDR3 DNA reads as TGTGCCAGCAGCTTGGGGCAGTTTAGCAATCAGCCCCAGCATTTT.

This rearrangement joins TRBV20-1 to TRBJ1-1; D ambiguous. Germline V gene lookup returns CDR1 DFQATT and CDR2 SNEGSKA (reference sequence). The CDR3 covers 10 residues. CDR3 amino acids: CSPRVSEAFF. In DNA form, the CDR3 reads TGCAGCCCAAGGGTCTCTGAAGCTTTCTTT.

This sequence joins TRBV9 and TRBJ2-1; 8 positions match TRBD2. V gave up 7 bases and J gave up 2 bases; unmatched junction bases: 8. The CDR3 sequence is 15 residues long. Germline V lookup: CDR1 SGDLS, CDR2 YYNGEE. Here the CDR3 reads CASSSSGSTYNEQFF. The DNA for the CDR3 is TGTGCCAGCTCCTCGAGCGGGAGCACCTACAATGAGCAGTTCTTC.

The chain uses TRBV2 and TRBJ1-1; TRBD1 aligns across 9 bases. The CDR3 runs 13 residues. Germline V gives CDR1 SNHLY, CDR2 FYNNEI. J lost 4 bases, V lost 5 bases, and 2 bases had no gene match. CDR3 in amino acids: CASSKTGGTEAFF. The CDR3 nucleotides read TGTGCCAGCAGTAAGACAGGGGGCACTGAAGCTTTCTTT.

The CDR3: CASSLIGRTGELFF. The CDR3 region has the DNA TGTGCCAGCAGTTTAATAGGCAGAACCGGGGAGCTGTTTTTT. This chain uses TRBV28 with TRBJ2-2; D not certain. Trimming took 2 bases from V and 5 from J, leaving 9 bases between them. Germline lookup yields CDR1 MDHEN and CDR2 SYDVKM. This CDR3 comprises 14 residues.

The chain has TRBV19 and TRBJ1-2; weak D call: TRBD1 (6 bases). The CDR3 contains 14 residues. The V gene lost 5 bases and the J gene lost 8 bases, with 18 bases spanning the gap. Germline V gene sequence: CDR1 LNHDA, CDR2 SQIVND (reference sequence). Written as DNA, the CDR3 is TGTGCCAGTAGTGCCCAACAGGGATTGTGGGGCTACACCTTC. Its translation is CASSAQQGLWGYTF. The variable domain in full, completed from reference TRBV19 and TRBJ1-2, reads DGGITQSPKYLFRKEGQNVTLSCEQNLNHDAMYWYRQDPGQGLRLIYYSQIVNDFQKGDIAEGYSVSREKKESFPLTVTSAQKNPTAFYLCASSAQQGLWGYTFGSGTRLTVV.

The chain couples TRBV21-1 to TRBJ2-7; the tabulated D call, TRBD1, remains unverified against the DNA. TRBV21-1 is tagged as a pseudogene. CDR3 size: 16 residues. CDR3 sequence (DNA): TGTGCCAGCATCTTCTTCCGGGACAGGGGTCTGAGGGAGCAGTACTTC. It yields the protein CASIFFRDRGLREQYF.

This chain connects TRBV5-6 to TRBJ2-5, with 7 bases fitting TRBD1. V shed 4 bases, J shed 11 bases, and the junction held 8 bases outside the gene matches. This CDR3 spans 12 amino acids. Germline V lookup: CDR1 SGHDT, CDR2 YYEEEE. CDR3 protein: CASSPPGGEQYF. The CDR3 DNA reads TGTGCCAGCAGCCCCCCAGGGGGTGAGCAGTACTTC. The entire variable domain, with the rest obtained from reference TRBV5-6 and TRBJ2-5, is as follows: DAGVTQSPTHLIKTRGQQVTLRCSPKSGHDTVSWYQQALGQGPQFIFQYYEEEERQRGNFPDRFSGHQFPNYSSELNVNALLLGDSALYLCASSPPGGEQYFGPGTRLLVL.

This CDR3 reads CASSFPSDRGSTQYF. The DNA of the CDR3 is TGTGCCAGCAGCTTTCCCTCGGACAGGGGGTCGACCCAGTACTTC. The chain links TRBV5-6 to TRBJ2-5, with 10 bases that match TRBD1. V shed 2 bases and J 7 bases; nucleotides not matched to a gene: 8. The CDR3 spans 15 residues. Germline V CDR1 and CDR2: SGHDT, YYEEEE.

The chain joins TRBV5-6 to TRBJ1-5; maybe TRBD1 (5 bases). Trimming took 3 bases from V and 7 from J, leaving 14 bases between them. The V gene's germline CDR1 is SGHDT and CDR2 YYEEEE. CDR3 length equals 14 residues. For the CDR3, the DNA is TGTGCCAGCAGCTCCGTGGACATAGCGCAGCCCCAGCATTTT. Protein: CASSSVDIAQPQHF.

The gene calls are TRBV7-9 and TRBJ1-5; D possibly corresponds to TRBD1 (5 bases). Looked up from germline, CDR1 is SEHNR and CDR2 is FQNEAQ (reference sequence). CDR3 length equals 12 residues. V dropped 4 bases and J dropped 5 bases, with 6 bases sitting between them. CDR3 nucleotides: TGTGCCAGCAGCTCGGGGGATCAGCCCCAGCATTTT. It is translated as CASSSGDQPQHF.

The rearrangement uses TRBV15 and TRBJ1-1; D ambiguous. Deletions cut 3 bases from V and 5 bases from J, with 13 bases between. There are 14 residues in the CDR3. Germline-derived CDR1 and CDR2 are LNHNV and YYDKDF (reference sequence). DNA of the CDR3: TGTGCCACCAGCAGCGAAATAGGTTGGACTGAAGCTTTCTTT. It specifies CATSSEIGWTEAFF.

CDR3 protein: CASSAWGVNTEAFF. The CDR3 bases are TGCGCCAGCAGCGCCTGGGGGGTGAACACTGAAGCTTTCTTT. J is TRBJ1-1 and V is TRBV5-1, with TRBD1 as a possible D gene (5 bases). Trimming pared 4 bases from V and 0 bases from J, leaving 10 bases between. CDR3 length equals 14 residues. CDR1 and CDR2 from the germline V gene are SGHRS and YFSETQ.

The rearrangement joins TRBV4-1 to TRBJ1-4; 8 bases are shared with TRBD1. CDR1 and CDR2 from the germline V gene are MGHRA and YSYEKL. V lost 0 bases to trimming and J lost 7 bases; unmatched junction nucleotides: 10. The CDR3 spans 17 residues. The CDR3 coding sequence is TGCGCCAGCAGCCAAGAGGGTTTGGACAGGGTTGTTGAAAAACTGTTTTTT. Its translation: CASSQEGLDRVVEKLFF.

The J gene is TRBJ2-3, the V gene TRBV9, with 7 nucleotides matching TRBD2. The length of the CDR3 is 17 residues. V lost 0 bases, J lost 2 bases, and 9 bases stayed unmatched. Germline-derived CDR1 and CDR2 are SGDLS and YYNGEE. CDR3 loop: CASSVDASGGITDTQYF. CDR3 nucleotide sequence: TGTGCCAGCAGCGTAGATGCTAGCGGAGGGATCACAGATACGCAGTATTTT.

The chain employs TRBV2 and TRBJ1-1; tentatively, D is TRBD1 (6 bases). The CDR3 consists of 15 residues. Germline V lookup: CDR1 SNHLY, CDR2 FYNNEI. Trimming stripped 3 bases from V and 1 base from J, with 12 bases between. The CDR3 DNA follows: TGTGCCAGCAGTGACCCGGGACACCCGAACACTGAAGCTTTCTTT. Protein: CASSDPGHPNTEAFF. The variable domain in full, with the rest retrieved from reference TRBV2 and TRBJ1-1, is EPEVTQTPSHQVTQMGQEVILRCVPISNHLYFYWYRQILGQKVEFLVSFYNNEISEKSEIFDDQFSVERPDGSNFTLKIRSTKLEDSAMYFCASSDPGHPNTEAFFGQGTRLTVV.

The V and J genes are TRBV7-9 and TRBJ2-4; 7 nucleotides match TRBD1. The V and J ends lost 1 base and 3 bases, in that order; junction bases with no gene match: 6. Looked up from germline, CDR1 is SEHNR and CDR2 is FQNEAQ (reference sequence). The CDR3 has 16 amino acids. The CDR3 region has the DNA TGTGCCAGCAGCTTAGTGAGGGGGCTCAGCAAAAACATTCAGTACTTC. Translation: CASSLVRGLSKNIQYF.

The CDR3 is CASSSRGTGGYEQYF. The CDR3 DNA reads TGTGCCAGCAGCTCCCGAGGGACAGGGGGTTACGAGCAGTACTTC. V and J are TRBV7-9 and TRBJ2-7; TRBD1 aligns across 11 bases. V lost 4 bases to trimming and J lost 4 bases; unmatched junction nucleotides: 6. The CDR3 consists of 15 residues. Germline CDR1 is SEHNR and CDR2 is FQNEAQ (reference sequence).

V and J are TRBV11-2 and TRBJ2-3; 8 positions match TRBD1. The CDR3 loop spans 14 amino acids. V was pared by 4 bases and J by 14 bases, with 14 bases of the junction left unmatched. The germline V gene encodes CDR1 SGHAT and CDR2 FQNNGV. CDR3 sequence (DNA): TGTGCCAGCAGCTCGCAGGGGGCTTCATCAAGTGCGTATTTT. It yields the protein CASSSQGASSSAYF.